This entry concerns a single TCR beta chain. This entry comes from a study of blood T cell repertoires in COVID-19. Study details: Nucleic acid was either cDNA or gDNA, and it came from T cells, B-cell-depleted T cells, or PBMCs.

V lost 8 bases and J 6 bases, leaving 19 bases between the germline ends. CDR3 length: 15 residues. Germline V gene lookup returns CDR1 LNHDA and CDR2 SQIVND (reference sequence). The participants were between about 18 and 95 years old and came from some 25 US areas. Under the authors' procedure: From reference gene primer amplification, estimates of nucleated cell counts were derived. Method: immunoSEQ multiplex PCR; TCRdb's copy keeps in-frame clones and lacks some. V, J and clone size were drawn from that table, and D and trimming were deduced from the DNA. This table holds 300,000 to 400,000 clones, around 85% found once.

The gene calls are TRBV19 and TRBJ1-4, with D maybe TRBD1 (6 bases). This TCR derives from a woman aged 40-49 years with acute COVID-19. Sample: PBMCs or T cells enriched from blood (not recorded which). This CDR3 reads CASLHPGSGDEKLFF. For the CDR3, the DNA is TGTGCCAGTCTTCACCCCGGGTCAGGGGATGAAAAACTGTTTTTT. The entire variable domain, with the rest obtained from reference TRBV19 and TRBJ1-4, is as follows: DGGITQSPKYLFRKEGQNVTLSCEQNLNHDAMYWYRQDPGQGLRLIYYSQIVNDFQKGDIAEGYSVSREKKESFPLTVTSAQKNPTAFYLCASLHPGSGDEKLFFGSGTQLSVL.